This T cell receptor (beta chain) was captured by sequencing in a study of blood T cell repertoires in COVID-19. Across the study: Whether acute or convalescent, the COVID-19 samples came from the United States, Italy and Spain.

CDR3 length: 12 residues. Germline V gene data show CDR1 as LNHNV and CDR2 as YYDKDF (reference sequence). V was shortened by 4 bases and J by 1 base, with 4 bases between the two germline ends. This clone was observed once. Authors' methods: Reference gene primer amplification in the assay estimated nucleated cell counts. Assay: immunoSEQ multiplex PCR; the TCRdb copy retains only in-frame clones and omits some. V, J and clone size reflect that table, while D and trimming were determined from the DNA. The repertoire includes fewer than 30,000 clones, roughly 84% of them detected once, and roughly 15% sits in the top ten.

Input material: peripheral blood. The gene calls are TRBV15 and TRBJ1-1; D gene unclear. The sequence derives from a man in his 70s with active COVID-19. The DNA of the CDR3 is TGTGCCACCAGCAATCAGAACACTGAAGCTTTCTTT. Protein: CATSNQNTEAFF.